What follows are 14 T cell receptor beta chains derived from one specimen sequenced in a study of blood T cell repertoires in COVID-19. Profiled with immunoSEQ multiplex PCR; TCRdb holds only in-frame clones, not every one. This sample has approximately 350,000 clones, with about 90% found just once. What was sequenced was peripheral blood. The receptor source for this set is a woman aged 25 to 39 with COVID-19, enrolled during active disease.

This chain uses TRBV5-1 with TRBJ2-5, with 10 bases matching TRBD1. V shed 0 bases and J 2 bases; nucleotides not matched to a gene: 4. Germline V gives CDR1 SGHRS, CDR2 YFSETQ. The CDR3 consists of 16 residues. CDR3 bases: TGCGCCAGCAGCTTGGGCCGGGACAGGGGACAAGAGACCCAGTACTTC. The encoded protein is CASSLGRDRGQETQYF.

The chain employs TRBV11-2 and TRBJ1-2, with 7 bases lining up with TRBD1. There are 16 residues in the CDR3. The trim removed 5 bases at V and 3 bases at J, leaving 12 bases unmatched. Germline CDR1 is SGHAT and CDR2 is FQNNGV. CDR3 sequence (DNA): TGTGCCAGCAGCCCAAGAGGTACAGGGGAATACTATGGCTACACCTTC. The encoded protein is CASSPRGTGEYYGYTF.

The chain combines TRBV24-1 with TRBJ2-1; D is undetermined. Between the trimmed V and J ends, which lost 5 bases and 5 bases, there was a span of 9 bases. CDR3 length: 13 residues. Germline values: CDR1 KGHDR, CDR2 SFDVKD. CDR3 DNA sequence: TGTGCCACCAGTGCCCATCGGGACAATGAGCAGTTCTTC. Its protein is CATSAHRDNEQFF.

As concerns this clone: Within the sample, other DNA sequences also encode this same CDR3. The rearrangement uses TRBV7-2 and TRBJ2-5, with 9 bases identical to TRBD2. Losses at the gene ends were 1 base for V and 5 bases for J; bases not matched to a gene: 8. Germline CDR1 reads SGHTA; CDR2 reads FQGNSA. The CDR3 is 16 amino acids. CDR3 sequence (DNA): TGTGCCAGCAGCTTAGGAGTCGCGGGGGGGCAGGAGACCCAGTACTTC. It encodes CASSLGVAGGQETQYF.

The rearrangement uses TRBV6-2 or TRBV6-3 and TRBJ1-5; 8 bases are a match to TRBD1. This CDR3 region has 14 residues. With 4 bases clipped from V and 5 bases from J, the junction kept 4 bases outside the gene matches. From germline, CDR1 is MNHEY and CDR2 SVGEGT. The CDR3 reads CASSSATGDQPQHF. The CDR3 coding sequence is TGTGCCAGCAGTTCGGCGACAGGGGATCAGCCCCAGCATTTT.

J is TRBJ1-1 and V is TRBV19; 12 bases align to TRBD1. In germline, CDR1 is LNHDA, CDR2 SQIVND (reference sequence). Unmatched junction bases numbered 10, after V lost 7 bases and J lost 10 bases. There are 14 residues in the CDR3. The DNA for the CDR3 is TGTGCCAGTACCCCGGGACAGGGGGCGAATGGAGCTTTCTTT. Translating it yields CASTPGQGANGAFF.

This clone was observed once. The rearrangement uses TRBV7-2 and TRBJ1-1; the D gene is possibly TRBD1 (5 bases). The germline V gene has CDR1 SGHTA and CDR2 FQGNSA. V was shortened by 5 bases and J by 4 bases, with 14 bases between the two germline ends. The CDR3 extends over 14 amino acids. The CDR3 DNA follows: TGTGCCAGCAGCCCCGGGGGACGAGGCACTGAAGCTTTCTTT. Translated, it gives CASSPGGRGTEAFF.

V is TRBV5-6 and J is TRBJ1-1; D may be TRBD1 (6 bases). V was pared by 1 base and J by 11 bases, with 21 bases between. Germline loops: CDR1 SGHDT, CDR2 YYEEEE. There are 15 residues in the CDR3. The DNA of the CDR3 is TGTGCCAGCAGCTTGACAGGGTCCCCCCCCACGTGGGCTTTCTTT. This encodes CASSLTGSPPTWAFF.

V is TRBV6-5 and J is TRBJ2-2; D perhaps matches TRBD2 (6 bases). Germline V gives CDR1 MNHEY, CDR2 SVGAGI. Trimming removed 2 bases from V and 8 bases from J, with 6 bases in between. This CDR3 region has 12 residues. The CDR3 sequence is CASSYRGGELFF. The CDR3 DNA sequence: TGTGCCAGCAGTTACCGGGGGGGGGAGCTGTTTTTT.

This clone was recorded at least ten times. The chain uses TRBV6-2 or TRBV6-3 and TRBJ1-2, with 10 positions matching TRBD1. This CDR3 comprises 13 residues. Losses at the gene ends were 2 bases for V and 9 bases for J; bases not matched to a gene: 3. Germline-derived CDR1 and CDR2 are MNHEY and SVGEGT. Here the CDR3 reads CASSYGTGASYTF. The CDR3 nucleotides are TGTGCCAGCAGTTACGGGACAGGGGCGAGCTACACCTTC.

CDR3 residues: CASSQGRAQETQYF. CDR3 nucleotide sequence: TGTGCCAGCAGCCAAGGCAGGGCTCAAGAGACCCAGTACTTC. V usage is TRBV11-3 and J usage is TRBJ2-5, with D tentatively TRBD1 (5 bases). This CDR3 is built from 14 residues. V was shortened by 5 bases and J by 2 bases, with 12 bases between the two germline ends. Germline V gene lookup returns CDR1 SGHNT and CDR2 YENEEA.

J is TRBJ2-7 and V is TRBV6-6; possibly TRBD1 for D (6 bases). The CDR3 spans 14 residues. CDR1 and CDR2 (germline): MNHNY, SVGAGI (reference sequence). Trimming left V 5 bases short and J 4 bases short, with 15 bases between. The CDR3 region is CASSQILGAYEQYV. The CDR3 coding sequence is TGTGCCAGCAGTCAAATATTGGGGGCGTACGAGCAGTACGTC.

This clone is a singleton in its sample. V is TRBV13 and J is TRBJ2-2; 9 bases agree with TRBD2. CDR1 and CDR2 (germline): PRHDT, FYEKMQ (reference sequence). The CDR3 loop spans 16 amino acids. Unmatched junction bases numbered 5, after V lost 5 bases and J lost 1 base. DNA for the CDR3: TGTGCCAGCAGCACAGAGACTAGCGGGAACACCGGGGAGCTGTTTTTT. This gives the protein CASSTETSGNTGELFF.

The V call is TRBV13, the J call TRBJ1-2; 11 nucleotides align to TRBD1. Unmatched junction bases numbered 6, after V lost 5 bases and J lost 4 bases. The germline gives CDR1 PRHDT, CDR2 FYEKMQ (reference sequence). This CDR3 comprises 15 residues. The CDR3 sequence is CASSTRDRGAYGYTF. CDR3 sequence (DNA): TGTGCCAGCAGCACCCGGGACAGGGGGGCCTATGGCTACACCTTC.